A single T cell receptor (beta chain) is shown here with its context. Its specificity is unknown. Using constant-segment primers, 5'RACE produced TCR alpha and TCR beta cDNA libraries carrying sample barcodes and UMIs. TCRdb re-called the 5' RACE reads through MiXCR, storing one row per CDR3 protein. The sample shows almost 250,000 distinct CDR3 sequences, just over 15% of them seen only once. From germline, CDR1 is ENHRY and CDR2 SYGVKD. The germline V and J ends were trimmed by 6 bases and 5 bases, with 17 bases remaining between them. The CDR3 runs 15 residues. This sample is drawn from a study of T-cell memory formation after mild COVID-19. Study-level findings and limits: A second wave expanding day 15 to 37 was CD4+-biased; contracting clones were balanced. Several responding clones turned up in pre-infection memory, indicating that cross-reactive memory may have taken part.

V gene TRBV10-3 combines with J gene TRBJ2-1; D is perhaps TRBD1 (5 bases). This clonotype was sampled from an adult woman who had mild COVID-19 (a few samples of this study predate the infection). Cell type and time point are not known. Input material: PBMCs or a T cell subset sorted from them (not recorded which). The DNA of the CDR3 is TGTGCCATCAGCCTTAGACAGACTCGGGACAATGAGCAGTTCTTC. As protein: CAISLRQTRDNEQFF.